The 15 T cell receptor beta chains presented below share a single source sample, sequenced in a study of Ad26.COV2.S vaccination and SARS-CoV-2 variants. The treatment here: about 20 received Ad26.COV2.S at low or high dose, single or two shots; about 5 received placebo; per-sample allocation not given. Day 63 after the first vaccine or placebo injection was the time point for sampling. Repertoires were generated with immunoSEQ multiplex PCR, while TCRdb's copy carries only in-frame clones and drops some. Of about 410,000 clones detected, approximately 92% appear once; the ten largest clones hold around 1.7%. The material was peripheral blood, obtained in a trial of Ad26.COV2.S vaccine versus placebo. These TCRs come from a person between 18 and 59 years old who received the Ad26.COV2.S COVID-19 vaccine or a placebo.

The chain carries TRBV5-4 and TRBJ1-1, with no clear D. The V gene's germline CDR1 is SGHNT and CDR2 YYREEE (reference sequence). Deletions cut 0 bases from V and 0 bases from J, with 6 bases between. This CDR3 is built from 14 residues. The CDR3 region is CASSLGSVNTEAFF. Written as DNA, the CDR3 is TGTGCCAGCAGCTTGGGTTCAGTGAACACTGAAGCTTTCTTT.

This chain uses TRBV6-2 or TRBV6-3 with TRBJ2-7; the D gene is possibly TRBD2 (5 bases). The V end was cut by 2 bases, the J end by 0 bases, with 5 bases between. This CDR3 contains 13 residues. Germline V CDR1 and CDR2: MNHEY, SVGEGT. DNA for the CDR3: TGTGCCAGCAGTTACACTAGCTCCTACGAGCAGTACTTC. This sequence encodes CASSYTSSYEQYF.

The chain carries TRBV7-8 and TRBJ1-5; no definite D call. There are 19 residues in the CDR3. Germline V CDR1 and CDR2: SGHVS, FQNEAQ. V was shortened by 2 bases and J by 5 bases, with 25 bases between the two germline ends. CDR3 loop: CASSLNNGLARGWYQPQHF. The DNA for the CDR3 is TGTGCCAGCAGCTTAAATAACGGACTGGCTCGTGGGTGGTATCAGCCCCAGCATTTT.

The J gene is TRBJ2-7, the V gene TRBV6-5; possible D gene TRBD1, 5 bases. The germline V gene encodes CDR1 MNHEY and CDR2 SVGAGI. This CDR3 is built from 16 residues. V was trimmed by 4 bases and J by 1 base, leaving 17 bases between them. CDR3 protein: CASSFTPGYGSYEQYF. The CDR3 region has the DNA TGTGCCAGCAGTTTCACCCCAGGGTACGGATCCTACGAGCAGTACTTC.

This sequence joins TRBV7-2 and TRBJ2-5; weak D call: TRBD2 (6 bases). Germline V gene data show CDR1 as SGHTA and CDR2 as FQGNSA. Trimming took 2 bases from V and 2 from J, leaving 12 bases between them. CDR3 length: 15 residues. This CDR3 reads CASSLSPAGQETQYF. The CDR3 DNA is TGTGCCAGCAGCTTATCTCCAGCGGGTCAAGAGACCCAGTACTTC. The complete variable domain, with remaining parts taken from reference TRBV7-2 and TRBJ2-5, reads GAGVSQSPSNKVTEKGKDVELRCDPISGHTALYWYRQSLGQGLEFLIYFQGNSAPDKSGLPSDRFSAERTGGSVSTLTIQRTQQEDSAVYLCASSLSPAGQETQYFGPGTRLLVL.

The rearrangement uses TRBV18 and TRBJ2-5; a weak D match, TRBD2 (5 bases). Trimming shortened V by 8 bases and J by 2 bases, and 18 bases separated the two germline ends. The germline V gene encodes CDR1 KGHSH and CDR2 LQKENI. The CDR3 totals 15 residues. CDR3 bases: TGTGCCAGCCACAACCAGAGGGAGTCACAAGAGACCCAGTACTTC. This codes for CASHNQRESQETQYF. Drawing the rest from reference TRBV18 and TRBJ2-5, the complete variable domain is NAGVMQNPRHLVRRRGQEARLRCSPMKGHSHVYWYRQLPEEGLKFMVYLQKENIIDESGMPKERFSAEFPKEGPSILRIQQVVRGDSAAYFCASHNQRESQETQYFGPGTRLLVL.

The chain combines TRBV12-3 or TRBV12-4 with TRBJ1-1; no reliable D call. Trimming removed 2 bases from V and 1 base from J, with 5 bases in between. The CDR3 is 13 amino acids. CDR3 in DNA: TGTGCCAGCAGTTTACTACGGAACACTGAAGCTTTCTTT. This encodes CASSLLRNTEAFF.

The table lists this clone with a few counts. V usage is TRBV19 and J usage is TRBJ1-6; no definite D call. V was shortened by 6 bases and J by 6 bases, with 15 bases between the two germline ends. The CDR3 runs to 15 residues. Germline-derived CDR1 and CDR2 are LNHDA and SQIVND (reference sequence). CDR3 DNA: TGTGCCAGTAGGAGGTCGGGAGGAAGTAATTCACCCCTCCACTTT. The encoded protein is CASRRSGGSNSPLHF.

The chain has TRBV2 and TRBJ1-2; 7 bases match TRBD1. The germline gives CDR1 SNHLY, CDR2 FYNNEI. V lost 7 bases and J lost 4; bases outside the gene matches: 18. This CDR3 is 17 amino acids long. CDR3 in amino acids: CASNDRVALLHLYGYTF. The CDR3 region has the DNA TGTGCCAGCAACGACAGGGTTGCTCTATTACACCTCTATGGCTACACCTTC.

V is TRBV4-1 and J is TRBJ2-7, with 10 bases aligning to TRBD2. Looked up from germline, CDR1 is MGHRA and CDR2 is YSYEKL. With 2 bases clipped from V and 0 bases from J, the junction kept 4 bases outside the gene matches. The length of the CDR3 is 16 residues. DNA for the CDR3: TGCGCCAGCAGCCAACATCTAGCGGGGGTCTCCTACGAGCAGTACTTC. This encodes CASSQHLAGVSYEQYF.

A note on this clone: Other DNA sequences in the same sample also yield this CDR3. V is TRBV9 and J is TRBJ2-5; D unresolved. Germline CDR1 and CDR2: SGDLS and YYNGEE. The CDR3 has 14 residues. V was clipped by 0 bases and J by 2 bases, with 8 bases between them. CDR3 DNA sequence: TGTGCCAGCAGCGTAGATGCAGGACAAGAGACCCAGTACTTC. It yields the protein CASSVDAGQETQYF.

The CDR3, as DNA: TGTGCCAGCAGTTTAATCGATCCAGGGCCGATCAATCAGCCCCAGCATTTT. Its translation is CASSLIDPGPINQPQHF. This chain uses TRBV27 with TRBJ1-5, with D perhaps TRBD1 (5 bases). Between the trimmed V and J ends, which lost 2 bases and 3 bases, there was a span of 17 bases. CDR1 and CDR2 (germline): MNHEY, SMNVEV (reference sequence). The CDR3 consists of 17 residues.

The chain carries TRBV6-6 and TRBJ1-1, with 10 bases fitting TRBD1. V was clipped by 4 bases and J by 0 bases; unmatched bases: 5. The CDR3 has 16 amino acids. Per the germline V gene, CDR1 is MNHNY and CDR2 is SVGAGI (reference sequence). The CDR3 DNA reads TGTGCCAGCAGTTTGACAGGGGGCCACTTGAACACTGAAGCTTTCTTT. It encodes CASSLTGGHLNTEAFF.

The gene calls are TRBV19 and TRBJ1-3; D uncertain. The germline V gene encodes CDR1 LNHDA and CDR2 SQIVND (reference sequence). V gave up 3 bases and J gave up 0 bases, with 12 bases separating them. The CDR3 sequence is 16 residues long. The CDR3 nucleotides are TGTGCCAGTAGTATTTCTGGAGACCTCTCTGGAAACACCATATATTTT. Translation gives CASSISGDLSGNTIYF.

The V and J genes are TRBV12-2 and TRBJ1-1. TRBV12-2 is shown as a pseudogene. The CDR3 loop spans 14 amino acids. The CDR3 loop is CASRLYHLNTEAFF. The CDR3 bases are TGTGCAAGTCGCTTATATCATTTGAACACTGAAGCTTTCTTT.